Following are 14 T cell receptor beta chains from one sample sequenced in a study of early stage breast cancer tumors. Here immunoSEQ multiplex PCR was the method, and the copy in TCRdb shows in-frame clones only, minus some. The table shows 13,000 to 15,000 clones, with approximately 84% occurring only once. Sequenced: normal breast tissue next to the tumor. Source of these receptors: a person aged 25-39 years with breast cancer.

This clone appeared once. An end of the junction does not agree with germline; a read error may underlie this. The V call is TRBV7-7, the J call TRBJ2-1, with 9 positions matching TRBD2. The CDR3 contains 16 residues. Germline V gives CDR1 SSHAT, CDR2 FNYEAQ (reference sequence). CDR3 protein: CASSLTAGGAYNEQFF. The CDR3 DNA reads TGTGCTAGCAGCTTGACAGCGGGAGGCGCTTACAATGAGCAGTTCTTC.

The CDR3 reads CASSISGTSGFTDTQYF. In DNA form, the CDR3 reads TGTGCCAGTAGTATATCCGGGACTAGCGGATTCACAGATACGCAGTATTTT. The rearrangement links TRBV19 to TRBJ2-3; TRBD2 agrees at 11 bases. This CDR3 is built from 17 residues. Trimming took 2 bases from V and 2 from J; bases not matched to a gene: 6. Germline CDR1 LNHDA, CDR2 SQIVND (reference sequence).

The chain carries TRBV6-1 and TRBJ1-4, with D possibly TRBD1 on 6 matching bases. Germline lookup yields CDR1 MNHNS and CDR2 SASEGT. The CDR3 covers 14 residues. Trimming took 0 bases from V and 7 from J, leaving 9 bases between them. CDR3 bases: TGTGCCAGCAGTGAAGCAGGGGGGAGTGAAAAACTGTTTTTT. Protein sequence: CASSEAGGSEKLFF.

The chain recombines TRBV5-1 with TRBJ2-5, with a weak D call TRBD1 (5 bases). Germline values: CDR1 SGHRS, CDR2 YFSETQ. Trimming pared 3 bases from V and 2 bases from J, leaving 14 bases between. This CDR3 has 15 amino acids. CDR3 amino acids: CASSWAGHRQETQYF. In DNA, the CDR3 is TGCGCCAGCAGCTGGGCCGGACACCGACAAGAGACCCAGTACTTC.

The V call is TRBV5-4, the J call TRBJ1-1; 9 bases align to TRBD1. The CDR3 is 16 residues long. V gave up 4 bases and J gave up 3 bases; unmatched junction bases: 10. The germline CDR1 and CDR2 sequences are SGHNT and YYREEE (reference sequence). CDR3 coding DNA: TGTGCCAGCAGCAGCTGGGGACAGGGCAGGGACACTGAAGCTTTCTTT. It codes for CASSSWGQGRDTEAFF.

This clone was counted a few times. CDR3 coding DNA: TGTGCCAGCAGTTCGATTACTAGGGGAGAGCAGTACTTC. As protein: CASSSITRGEQYF. The J gene is TRBJ2-7, the V gene TRBV6-5, with D perhaps matching TRBD1 or TRBD2 (5 bases each). Germline V CDR1 and CDR2: MNHEY, SVGAGI. Trimming removed 4 bases at V and 7 bases at J, with 14 bases between. The length of the CDR3 is 13 residues.

J is TRBJ2-1 and V is TRBV27; D is unresolved. The CDR3 length is 11 residues. The germline V gene encodes CDR1 MNHEY and CDR2 SMNVEV (reference sequence). Trimming shortened V by 5 bases and J by 4 bases, and 3 bases separated the two germline ends. CDR3 residues: CASSMYNEQFF. The CDR3 DNA is TGTGCCAGCAGTATGTACAATGAGCAGTTCTTC.

J is TRBJ2-1 and V is TRBV11-3; 15 nucleotides agree with TRBD2. Trimming at V came to 5 bases and at J to 12 bases, leaving 8 bases not matched to a gene. The CDR3 loop spans 15 amino acids. Germline CDR1 SGHNT, CDR2 YENEEA. The CDR3 DNA sequence: TGTGCCAGCAGCGAAGGACTAGCGGGAGGGCCTCGGCAGTTCTTC. Its protein product is CASSEGLAGGPRQFF.

The CDR3 DNA is TGCGCCAGCAGTCAATCCCCGGAGGGGGGTTGCTCACCCCTCCACTTT. It yields the protein CASSQSPEGGCSPLHF. V gene TRBV23-1 combines with J gene TRBJ1-6; the D gene is possibly TRBD1 (6 bases). TRBV23-1 is given ORF status, its function remaining uncertain. The V end lost 0 bases, the J end lost 10 bases, and 16 bases lay between the germline ends. This CDR3 has 16 residues.

This clone was counted only a few times. The CDR3 bases are TGTGCCAGCAGTTCGACAGGGGAGCAGTACTTC. Translating gives CASSSTGEQYF. The V and J genes are TRBV27 and TRBJ2-7, with 7 bases aligning to TRBD1. CDR3 length: 11 amino acids. Germline V gene data show CDR1 as MNHEY and CDR2 as SMNVEV (reference sequence). Trimming took 4 bases from V and 7 from J; bases not matched to a gene: 1.

V and J are TRBV7-6 and TRBJ2-2; the D is unclear. Trimming removed 0 bases at V and 2 bases at J, with 10 bases between. The CDR3 is 16 residues long. In germline, CDR1 is SGHVS, CDR2 FNYEAQ. The CDR3 DNA is TGTGCCAGCAGCTTAGCATACCAGCGCAACACCGGGGAGCTGTTTTTT. Translation gives CASSLAYQRNTGELFF.

The J gene is TRBJ2-3, the V gene TRBV11-3; D is undetermined. Germline V gene sequence: CDR1 SGHNT, CDR2 YENEEA. This CDR3 has 13 amino acids. V gave up 3 bases and J gave up 3 bases, with 7 bases separating them. The DNA for the CDR3 is TGTGCCAGCAGCTTTTATGGGACAGATACGCAGTATTTT. Amino acid sequence: CASSFYGTDTQYF.

CDR3 loop: CASSPTDRANTEAFF. The DNA of the CDR3 is TGTGCCAGCAGTCCTACGGACAGGGCGAACACTGAAGCTTTCTTT. This chain links TRBV2 with TRBJ1-1; the match to TRBD1 covers 8 bases. V lost 5 bases and J lost 1; bases outside the gene matches: 6. Germline CDR1 and CDR2: SNHLY and FYNNEI. This CDR3 is 15 amino acids long.

J is TRBJ2-5 and V is TRBV10-3, with 10 nucleotides matching TRBD1. J gave up 5 bases and V 7 bases, and 4 bases lay outside the gene matches. The CDR3 is made up of 13 amino acids. Germline V gene sequence: CDR1 ENHRY, CDR2 SYGVKD. The CDR3 DNA follows: TGTGCCATCACCTCGGGACAGGGGGAGACCCAGTACTTC. Translation gives CAITSGQGETQYF.